The rows below give T cell receptor beta chains drawn from one sample of a study of tumor and adjacent non-tumor tissue in lung cancer. TCRdb fed the multiplex PCR reads into MiXCR, producing one record per CDR3 protein. The sample shows some 80,000 distinct CDR3 sequences, over 65% of them seen only once. Sequenced material: distant non-tumor lung tissue. The receptors stem from a man in his 70s with non-small cell lung cancer. The CDR3 runs from the conserved cysteine through the conserved F or W. Only some rows state a clone size, as once, few, many or a class for expanded clones.

size: -; J: TRBJ2-1; V: TRBV11-3; CDR3: CTSSNILGTQYNEQFF
size: many; J: TRBJ1-1; V: TRBV5-6; CDR3: CASSQDRGRTEAFF
size: -; J: TRBJ2-1; V: TRBV11-2; CDR3: CASSFRLAEGNEQFF
size: few; J: TRBJ1-5; V: TRBV20-1; CDR3: CSARDRDRGPYQPQHF
size: -; J: TRBJ2-2; V: TRBV6-1; CDR3: CASDRIGSGGERFF
size: -; J: TRBJ2-3; V: TRBV10-2; CDR3: CASSDPGRETDTQYF
size: -; J: TRBJ2-2; V: TRBV5-6; CDR3: CDSSLFGVNTGELSF
size: -; J: TRBJ1-1; V: TRBV11-1; CDR3: CASSTDRDTETFF
size: -; J: TRBJ2-2; V: TRBV29-1; CDR3: CSVTGADTGELFF
size: -; J: TRBJ2-1; V: TRBV28; CDR3: CAGDSSGNNNEQFF
size: -; J: TRBJ2-2; V: TRBV29-1; CDR3: CSTLWTSFTGELFF
size: -; J: TRBJ2-7; V: TRBV6-1; CDR3: CASSEYPTGREQYF
size: -; J: TRBJ2-1; V: TRBV12-3/TRBV12-4; CDR3: CASSRSFSGVDGYNEKFF
size: -; J: TRBJ1-6; V: TRBV5-1; CDR3: CASSFGQSDSPLHF
size: -; J: TRBJ1-2; V: TRBV29-1; CDR3: CSVIANYGYIF
size: once; J: TRBJ2-1; V: TRBV6-2/TRBV6-3; CDR3: CACSQIQGVLIGEQFF
size: few; J: TRBJ2-5; V: TRBV29-1; CDR3: CSLAYRFQETQYF
size: -; J: TRBJ2-2; V: TRBV5-6; CDR3: CASSSVVGVTGEWFF
size: -; J: TRBJ1-1; V: TRBV6-1; CDR3: CASSARSRVNTEAFF
size: -; J: TRBJ2-7; V: TRBV4-2; CDR3: CASTPASGRVSYEQYF
size: -; J: TRBJ1-1; V: TRBV10-2; CDR3: CASRDRGAETFF
size: -; J: TRBJ1-3; V: TRBV12-3/TRBV12-4; CDR3: CASSFPTGPSGNIIYF
size: -; J: TRBJ2-2; V: TRBV6-5; CDR3: CTISYVTGNTGELFF
size: -; J: TRBJ2-5; V: TRBV29-1; CDR3: CSVVDFSQGTQNF
size: -; J: TRBJ2-2; V: TRBV29-1; CDR3: CSVTRVNTGELFF